This entry concerns a single TCR beta chain. Its target is unknown. These data belong to a study of T cell repertoires in cytomegalovirus infection. The length of the CDR3 is 16 residues. Trimming cost V 3 bases and J 5 bases, with 19 bases left between them. Germline V gives CDR1 KGHSH, CDR2 LQKENI. TCRdb used MiXCR to reprocess the reads, holding one entry per CDR3 protein. The sample has under 500,000 distinct CDR3 sequences, about 44% seen once. V and J are TRBV18 and TRBJ2-5, with D possibly matching TRBD2 (6 bases). This receptor was obtained from a human donor in good health (CMV status not recorded). Some clones in this sample may be carry-over from other donors' samples. Sequenced material: cultured PBMCs, taken from culture after CMV antigen stimulation. CDR3 residues: CASSPTHQTRRETQYF. The CDR3 bases are TGTGCCAGCTCACCTACTCACCAGACTAGACGGGAGACCCAGTACTTC.